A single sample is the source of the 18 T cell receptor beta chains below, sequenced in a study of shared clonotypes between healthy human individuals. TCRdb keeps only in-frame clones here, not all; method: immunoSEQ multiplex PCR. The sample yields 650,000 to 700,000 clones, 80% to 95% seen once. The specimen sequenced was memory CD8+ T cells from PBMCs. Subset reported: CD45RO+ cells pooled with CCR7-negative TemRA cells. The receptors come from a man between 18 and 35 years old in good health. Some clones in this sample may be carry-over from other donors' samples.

This chain's CDR3 is CASSLATIANYGYTF. Written as DNA, the CDR3 is TGTGCCAGCAGCCTTGCGACGATAGCTAACTATGGCTACACCTTC. The J gene is TRBJ1-2, the V gene TRBV5-5; unclear D gene. This CDR3 has 15 residues. CDR1 and CDR2 from the germline V gene are SGHKS and YYEKEE (reference sequence). Trimming removed 4 bases from V and 0 bases from J, with 13 bases in between.

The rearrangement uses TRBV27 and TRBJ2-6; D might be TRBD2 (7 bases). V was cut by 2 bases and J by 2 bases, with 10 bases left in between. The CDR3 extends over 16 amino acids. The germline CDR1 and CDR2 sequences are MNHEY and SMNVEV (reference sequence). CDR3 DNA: TGTGCCAGCAGTTTAGGCGGGGGCACTGGGGCCAACGTCCTGACTTTC. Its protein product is CASSLGGGTGANVLTF.

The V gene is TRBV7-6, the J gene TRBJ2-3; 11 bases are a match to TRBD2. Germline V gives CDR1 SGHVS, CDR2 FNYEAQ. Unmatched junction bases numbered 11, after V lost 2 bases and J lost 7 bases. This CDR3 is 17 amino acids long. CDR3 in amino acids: CASSLQLAGGGEHTQYF. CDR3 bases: TGTGCCAGCAGCTTACAGCTAGCGGGAGGCGGGGAGCATACGCAGTATTTT.

The DNA for the CDR3 is TGTGCCAGCAGCTTAGGGTTTGCAACTAATGAAAAACTGTTTTTT. Its translation is CASSLGFATNEKLFF. The chain recombines TRBV7-9 with TRBJ1-4; D unclear. The CDR3 length is 15 residues. V was clipped by 1 base and J by 0 bases, with 6 bases between them. Germline V gene data show CDR1 as SEHNR and CDR2 as FQNEAQ (reference sequence).

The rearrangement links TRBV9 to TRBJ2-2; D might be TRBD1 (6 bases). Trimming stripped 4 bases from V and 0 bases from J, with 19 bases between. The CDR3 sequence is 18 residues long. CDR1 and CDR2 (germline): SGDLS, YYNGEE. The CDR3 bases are TGTGCCAGCAGCCTGTTCGAACAGGGTATCACGAACACCGGGGAGCTGTTTTTT. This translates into CASSLFEQGITNTGELFF.

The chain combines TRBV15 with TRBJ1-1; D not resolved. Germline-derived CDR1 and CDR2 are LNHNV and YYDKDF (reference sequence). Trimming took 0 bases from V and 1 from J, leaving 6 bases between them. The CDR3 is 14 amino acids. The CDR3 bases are TGTGCCACCAGCAGAGAGGGGTCGAACACTGAAGCTTTCTTT. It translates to CATSREGSNTEAFF.

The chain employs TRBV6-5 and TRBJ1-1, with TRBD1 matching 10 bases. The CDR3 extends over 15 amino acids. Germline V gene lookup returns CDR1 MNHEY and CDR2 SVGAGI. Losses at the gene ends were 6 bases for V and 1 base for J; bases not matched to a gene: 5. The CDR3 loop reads CASRDRGDRNTEAFF. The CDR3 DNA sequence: TGTGCCAGCAGGGACAGGGGGGATCGGAACACTGAAGCTTTCTTT.

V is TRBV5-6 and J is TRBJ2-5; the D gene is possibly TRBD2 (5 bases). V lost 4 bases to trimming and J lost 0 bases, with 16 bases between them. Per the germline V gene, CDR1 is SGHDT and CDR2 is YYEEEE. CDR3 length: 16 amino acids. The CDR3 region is CASSAWGATYQETQYF. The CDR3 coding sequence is TGTGCCAGCAGCGCTTGGGGAGCCACGTACCAAGAGACCCAGTACTTC.

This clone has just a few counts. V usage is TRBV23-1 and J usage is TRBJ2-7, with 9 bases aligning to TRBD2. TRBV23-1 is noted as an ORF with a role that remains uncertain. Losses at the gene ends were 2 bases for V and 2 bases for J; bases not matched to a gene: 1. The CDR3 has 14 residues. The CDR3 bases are TGCGCCAGCAGTCAAGGACTAGCGACCTACGAGCAGTACTTC. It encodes CASSQGLATYEQYF.

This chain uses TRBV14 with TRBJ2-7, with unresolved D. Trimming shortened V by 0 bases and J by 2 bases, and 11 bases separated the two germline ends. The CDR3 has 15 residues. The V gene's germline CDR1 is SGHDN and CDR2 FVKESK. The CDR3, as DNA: TGTGCCAGCAGCCAAGAGGACCCAATTCCCTACGAGCAGTACTTC. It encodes CASSQEDPIPYEQYF.

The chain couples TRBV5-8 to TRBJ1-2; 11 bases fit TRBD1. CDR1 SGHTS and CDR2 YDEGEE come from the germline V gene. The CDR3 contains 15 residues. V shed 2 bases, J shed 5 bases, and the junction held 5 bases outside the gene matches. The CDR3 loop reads CASSLGQGAWYGYTF. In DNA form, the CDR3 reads TGTGCCAGCAGCTTAGGACAGGGGGCTTGGTATGGCTACACCTTC. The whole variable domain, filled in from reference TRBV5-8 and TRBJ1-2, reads EAGVTQSPTHLIKTRGQQATLRCSPISGHTSVYWYQQALGLGLQFLLWYDEGEERNRGNFPPRFSGRQFPNYSSELNVNALELEDSALYLCASSLGQGAWYGYTFGSGTRLTVV.

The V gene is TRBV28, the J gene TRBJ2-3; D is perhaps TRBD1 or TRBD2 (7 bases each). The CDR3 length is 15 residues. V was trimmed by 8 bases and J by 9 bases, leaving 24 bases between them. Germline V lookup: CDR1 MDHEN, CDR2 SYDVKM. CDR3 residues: CASGQGRGLPATQYF. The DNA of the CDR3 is TGTGCCAGCGGGCAGGGGAGGGGGCTCCCCGCCACGCAGTATTTT.

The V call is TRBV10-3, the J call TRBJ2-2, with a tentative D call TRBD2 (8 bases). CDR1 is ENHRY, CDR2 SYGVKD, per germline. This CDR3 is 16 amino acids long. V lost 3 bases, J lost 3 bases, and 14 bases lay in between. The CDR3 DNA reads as TGTGCCATCAGTGACGGGAGGGGGCCGGACACCGGGGAGCTGTTTTTT. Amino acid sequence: CAISDGRGPDTGELFF.

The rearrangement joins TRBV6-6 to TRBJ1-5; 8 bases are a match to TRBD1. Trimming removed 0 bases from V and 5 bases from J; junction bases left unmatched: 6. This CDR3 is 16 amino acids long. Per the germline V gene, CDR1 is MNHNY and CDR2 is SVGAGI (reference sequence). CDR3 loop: CASSYSLTGADQPQHF. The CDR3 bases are TGTGCCAGCAGTTACTCGTTGACAGGGGCCGATCAGCCCCAGCATTTT.

CDR3 DNA sequence: TGTGCCAGCAGCTTAGATTATGGGACTAGCGGGAGAATTTACAATGAGCAGTTCTTC. This codes for CASSLDYGTSGRIYNEQFF. The chain uses TRBV11-3 and TRBJ2-1, with 14 bases identical to TRBD2. This CDR3 spans 19 amino acids. J lost 4 bases, V lost 0 bases, and 8 bases had no gene match. Per the germline V gene, CDR1 is SGHNT and CDR2 is YENEEA.

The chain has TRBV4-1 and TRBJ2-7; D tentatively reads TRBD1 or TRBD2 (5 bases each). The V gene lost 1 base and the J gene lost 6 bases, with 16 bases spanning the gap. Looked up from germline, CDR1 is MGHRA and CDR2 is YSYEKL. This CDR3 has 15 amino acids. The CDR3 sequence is CASSQVTGAPLEQYF. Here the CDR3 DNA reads TGCGCCAGCAGCCAAGTGACCGGGGCGCCCCTCGAGCAGTACTTC.

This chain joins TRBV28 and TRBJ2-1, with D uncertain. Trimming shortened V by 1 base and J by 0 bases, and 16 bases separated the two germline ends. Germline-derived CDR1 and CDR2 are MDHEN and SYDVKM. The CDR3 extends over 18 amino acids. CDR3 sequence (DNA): TGTGCCAGCAGTTTATCCCCTTCGAGGCCGAGCTCCTACAATGAGCAGTTCTTC. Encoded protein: CASSLSPSRPSSYNEQFF.

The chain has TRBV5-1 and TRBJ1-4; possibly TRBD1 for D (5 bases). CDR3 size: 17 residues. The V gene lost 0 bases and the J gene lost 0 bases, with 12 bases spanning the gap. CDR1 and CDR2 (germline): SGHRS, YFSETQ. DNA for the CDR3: TGCGCCAGCAGCTTGGAAGGGGCTGGCACAACTAATGAAAAACTGTTTTTT. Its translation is CASSLEGAGTTNEKLFF. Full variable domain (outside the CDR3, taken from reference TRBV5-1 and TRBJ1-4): KAGVTQTPRYLIKTRGQQVTLSCSPISGHRSVSWYQQTPGQGLQFLFEYFSETQRNKGNFPGRFSGRQFSNSRSEMNVSTLELGDSALYLCASSLEGAGTTNEKLFFGSGTQLSVL.